Listed below are T cell receptor beta chains from one sample, sequenced in a study of beta chain features in type 1 diabetes. Assay: immunoSEQ multiplex PCR; the TCRdb copy retains only in-frame clones and omits some. The table lists under 400,000 clones, about 12% of them singletons. Sequenced material: naive CD4+ T cells from blood. The source is a man aged 18 to 29 in good health. Both conserved end residues are part of each CDR3. The D gene is left open where the match is weak. Some rows mark clone size as missing; the rest say once, few, many or name a class of expanded clone.

>TRBD1|TRBV27|-|TRBJ1-1
TGTGCCAGCAGTCTTATGTGGGACAGGCGGGCTTTCTTT
CASSLMWDRRAFF
>-|TRBV7-9|few|TRBJ2-5
TGTGCCAGCAGTATCAGGGTGAGGGAGACCCAGTACTTC
CASSIRVRETQYF
>-|TRBV5-6|-|TRBJ2-1
TGTGCCAGCAGCTGGTCAGGGGATGAGCAGTTCTTC
CASSWSGDEQFF
>-|TRBV6-5|few|TRBJ1-1
TGTGCCAGCAGTTACTCGAATCGGGACACTGAAGCTTTCTTT
CASSYSNRDTEAFF
>TRBD1|TRBV28|few|TRBJ2-7
TGTGCCACCGGGACAGCCTACGAGCAGTACTTC
CATGTAYEQYF
>TRBD2|TRBV4-2|few|TRBJ2-1
TGTGCCAGCAGCCAGGGCCTAGCGGGAGACACCCATGAGCAGTTCTTC
CASSQGLAGDTHEQFF
>-|TRBV7-9|few|TRBJ2-2
TGTGCCAGCAGCTTTGCGGGGGCCTACACCGGGGAGCTGTTTTTT
CASSFAGAYTGELFF
>TRBD1|TRBV9|-|TRBJ1-1
TGTGCCAGCAGCCCAACTACAGGGGCTGAAGCTTTCTTT
CASSPTTGAEAFF
>-|TRBV18|few|TRBJ2-6
TGTGCCAGCTCAAGTAATGCCGGGACTCAAGGGCTTGGGGCTGGGGCCAACGTCCTGACTTTC
CASSSNAGTQGLGAGANVLTF
>TRBD1|TRBV28|-|TRBJ1-2
TGTGCCAGCAGTTCACAGGGGGGCTATGGCTACACCTTC
CASSSQGGYGYTF
>-|TRBV18|-|TRBJ2-2
TGTGCCAGCTCACCCAGGGGACAACCGAACACCGGGGAGCTGTTTTTT
CASSPRGQPNTGELFF
>TRBD1|TRBV5-4|few|TRBJ1-6
TGTGCCAGCAGCCGGACAGGGGCGGGAATATTATCACCCCTCCACTTT
CASSRTGAGILSPLHF
>TRBD2|TRBV18|-|TRBJ2-1
TGTGCCAGCTCACCCCCTACGACTAGCGGGAGGGCCAATGAGCAGTTCTTC
CASSPPTTSGRANEQFF
>-|TRBV21-1|-|TRBJ1-1
TGTGCCAGCAGCAAAAATGAGTCAGGGGATGGCACTGAAGCTTTCTTT
CASSKNESGDGTEAFF
>-|TRBV7-9|-|TRBJ1-5
TGTGCCAGCAGCCTTCAGGGTCGGGATCAGCCCCAGCATTTT
CASSLQGRDQPQHF
>-|TRBV28|-|TRBJ2-6
TGTGCCAGCAGTTTCGGCGGGAATGGGGCCAACGTCCTGACTTTC
CASSFGGNGANVLTF
>-|TRBV7-2|-|TRBJ1-1
TGTGCCAGCACCTTTATCATGTCGGGAATTCGAGCTTTCTTT
CASTFIMSGIRAFF
>-|TRBV5-8|-|TRBJ2-3
TGTGCCAGCAGCCCCCGACAAGCCACAGATACGCAGTATTTT
CASSPRQATDTQYF
>TRBD1|TRBV5-4|-|TRBJ2-5
TGTGCCAGCAGCTTCGGACAGGGTCAAGAGACCCAGTACTTC
CASSFGQGQETQYF
>-|TRBV9|few|TRBJ2-1
TGTGCCAGCAGCGAGTCCGGGGGCTCCTACAATGAGCAGTTCTTC
CASSESGGSYNEQFF
>-|TRBV4-2|-|TRBJ2-3
TGTGCCAGCAGCCAGCGGGGTCAGAGCACAGATACGCAGTATTTT
CASSQRGQSTDTQYF